This TCR beta chain appears in the sequencing data of a study of shared clonotypes between healthy human individuals. Study-wide points: The generation probabilities recorded for non-shared clonotypes fell below those of clonotypes shared by all four donors. Limited genetic and exposure-history diversity came from having few donors.

Selected positively for CCR7 and CD45RO-negative, naive CD8 cells excluded terminally differentiated effector memory CD45RA+ cells. Germline lookup yields CDR1 SGHAT and CDR2 FQDESV (reference sequence). This CDR3 contains 17 residues. V was clipped by 1 base and J by 8 bases; unmatched bases: 13. This clone was counted once. Its antigen is unknown. The deep-level immunoSEQ assay was used. Genomic DNA of every subset was divided equally among multiple immunoSEQ plates. Clones were read by immunoSEQ multiplex PCR, and TCRdb kept only the in-frame ones, dropping some. The data hold about 2.1 million clones, with more than 85% observed a single time.

The J gene is TRBJ1-4, the V gene TRBV11-1; 7 positions match TRBD1. Sample: naive CD8+ T cells from PBMCs. The receptor comes from a man younger than 35 in good health. Some clones in this sample may be carry-over from other donors' samples. The DNA for the CDR3 is TGTGCCAGCAGCTTAGACCAAACGACAGGGCAGGACGAAAAACTGTTTTTT. Its translation is CASSLDQTTGQDEKLFF.